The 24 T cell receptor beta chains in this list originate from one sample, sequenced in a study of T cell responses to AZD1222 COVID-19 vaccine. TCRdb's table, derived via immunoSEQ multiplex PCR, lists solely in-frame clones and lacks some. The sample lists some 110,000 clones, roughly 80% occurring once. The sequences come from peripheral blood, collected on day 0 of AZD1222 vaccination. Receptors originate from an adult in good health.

The CDR3 is CASSLRGKAFF. DNA of the CDR3: TGTGCCAGCAGCTTGAGGGGCAAGGCTTTCTTT. The chain combines TRBV5-5 with TRBJ1-1; a possible D gene is TRBD1 (5 bases). V was cut by 1 base and J by 11 bases, with 9 bases left in between. The V gene's germline CDR1 is SGHKS and CDR2 YYEKEE (reference sequence). The CDR3 sequence is 11 residues long.

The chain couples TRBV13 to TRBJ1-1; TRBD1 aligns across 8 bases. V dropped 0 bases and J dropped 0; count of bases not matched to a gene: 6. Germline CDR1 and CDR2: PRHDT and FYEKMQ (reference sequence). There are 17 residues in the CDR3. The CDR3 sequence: CASSLGGQGIMNTEAFF. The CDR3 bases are TGTGCCAGCAGCTTAGGCGGACAGGGTATTATGAACACTGAAGCTTTCTTT.

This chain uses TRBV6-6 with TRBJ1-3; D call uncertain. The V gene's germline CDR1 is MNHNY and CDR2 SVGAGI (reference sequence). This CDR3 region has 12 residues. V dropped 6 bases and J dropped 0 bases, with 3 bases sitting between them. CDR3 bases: TGTGCCAGCAGGAACTCTGGAAACACCATATATTTT. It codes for CASRNSGNTIYF.

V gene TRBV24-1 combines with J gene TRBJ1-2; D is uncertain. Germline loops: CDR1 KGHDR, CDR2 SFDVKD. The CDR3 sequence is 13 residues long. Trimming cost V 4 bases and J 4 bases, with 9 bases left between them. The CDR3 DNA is TGTGCCACCAGTGAGGGGTTCGGCTATGGCTACACCTTC. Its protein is CATSEGFGYGYTF.

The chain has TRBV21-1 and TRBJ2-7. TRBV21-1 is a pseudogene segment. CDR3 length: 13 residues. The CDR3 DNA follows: TGTGCCAGCAGCAAAGTAAGCAGATACGAGCAGTACTTC. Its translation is CASSKVSRYEQYF.

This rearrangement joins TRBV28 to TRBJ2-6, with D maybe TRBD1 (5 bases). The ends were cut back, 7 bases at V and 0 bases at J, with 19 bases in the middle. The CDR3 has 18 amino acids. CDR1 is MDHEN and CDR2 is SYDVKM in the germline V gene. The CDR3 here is CASISPLDRHSGANVLTF. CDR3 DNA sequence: TGTGCCAGCATTTCCCCCCTTGACAGACACTCTGGGGCCAACGTCCTGACTTTC.

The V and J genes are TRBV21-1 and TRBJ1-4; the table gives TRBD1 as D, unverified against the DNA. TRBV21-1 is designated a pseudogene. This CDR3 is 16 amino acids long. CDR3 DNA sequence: TGTGCCAGCGGGATTGGGTTCCAGGGAACTAATGAAAAACTGTTTTTT. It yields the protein CASGIGFQGTNEKLFF.

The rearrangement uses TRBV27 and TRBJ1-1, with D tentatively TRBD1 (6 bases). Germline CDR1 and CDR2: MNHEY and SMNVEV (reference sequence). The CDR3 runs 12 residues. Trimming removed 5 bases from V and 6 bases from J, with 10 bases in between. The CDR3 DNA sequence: TGTGCCAGCAGTCGGGGGGGCGCTGAAGCTTTCTTT. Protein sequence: CASSRGGAEAFF.

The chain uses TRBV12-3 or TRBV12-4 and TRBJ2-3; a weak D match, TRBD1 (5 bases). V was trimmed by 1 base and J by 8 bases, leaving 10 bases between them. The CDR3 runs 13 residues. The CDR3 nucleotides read TGTGCCAGCAGTTTAGAGGGGCTTATTACGCAGTATTTT. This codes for CASSLEGLITQYF.

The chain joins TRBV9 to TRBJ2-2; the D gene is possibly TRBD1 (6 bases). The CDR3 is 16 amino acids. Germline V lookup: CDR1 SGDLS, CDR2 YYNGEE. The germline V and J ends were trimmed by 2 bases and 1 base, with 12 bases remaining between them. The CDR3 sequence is CASSVSGTQNTGELFF. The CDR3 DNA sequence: TGTGCCAGCAGCGTCTCCGGGACACAGAACACCGGGGAGCTGTTTTTT. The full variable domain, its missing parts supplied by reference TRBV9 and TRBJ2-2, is DSGVTQTPKHLITATGQRVTLRCSPRSGDLSVYWYQQSLDQGLQFLIQYYNGEERAKGNILERFSAQQFPDLHSELNLSSLELGDSALYFCASSVSGTQNTGELFFGEGSRLTVL.

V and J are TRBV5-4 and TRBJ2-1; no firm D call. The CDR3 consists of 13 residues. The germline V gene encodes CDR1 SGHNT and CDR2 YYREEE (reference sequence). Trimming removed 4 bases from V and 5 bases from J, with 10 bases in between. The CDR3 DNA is TGTGCCAGCAGCCCCCGCTTAAACAATGAGCAGTTCTTC. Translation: CASSPRLNNEQFF.

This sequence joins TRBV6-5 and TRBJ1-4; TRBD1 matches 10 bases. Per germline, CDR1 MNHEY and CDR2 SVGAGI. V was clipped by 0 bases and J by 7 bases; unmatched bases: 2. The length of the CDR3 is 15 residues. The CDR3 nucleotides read TGTGCCAGCAGTTACTCGGGACAGGGGATTGAAAAACTGTTTTTT. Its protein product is CASSYSGQGIEKLFF.

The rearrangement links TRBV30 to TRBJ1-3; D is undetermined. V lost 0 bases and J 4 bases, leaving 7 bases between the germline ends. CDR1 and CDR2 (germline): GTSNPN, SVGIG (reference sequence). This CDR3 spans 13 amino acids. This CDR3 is CAWSVIGGNTIYF. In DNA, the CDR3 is TGTGCCTGGAGTGTAATAGGGGGAAACACCATATATTTT.

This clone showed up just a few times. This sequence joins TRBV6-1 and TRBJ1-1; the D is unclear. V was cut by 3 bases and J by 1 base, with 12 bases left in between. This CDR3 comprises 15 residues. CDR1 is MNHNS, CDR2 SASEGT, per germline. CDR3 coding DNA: TGTGCCAGCAGTGACGGGTGGAAGGGGAACACTGAAGCTTTCTTT. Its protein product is CASSDGWKGNTEAFF.

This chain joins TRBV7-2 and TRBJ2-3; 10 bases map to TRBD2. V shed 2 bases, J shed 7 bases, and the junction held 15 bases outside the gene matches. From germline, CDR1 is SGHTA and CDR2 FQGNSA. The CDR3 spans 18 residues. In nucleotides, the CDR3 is TGTGCCAGCAGCTTAATGTTAGCGGGAGGCCCTCCCTCCTATACGCAGTATTTT. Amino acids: CASSLMLAGGPPSYTQYF.

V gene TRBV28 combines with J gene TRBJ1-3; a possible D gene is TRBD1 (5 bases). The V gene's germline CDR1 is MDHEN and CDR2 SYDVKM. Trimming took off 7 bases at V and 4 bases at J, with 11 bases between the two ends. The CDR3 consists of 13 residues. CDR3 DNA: TGTGCCAGCACAGGGCAAGTGGGAAACACCATATATTTT. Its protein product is CASTGQVGNTIYF. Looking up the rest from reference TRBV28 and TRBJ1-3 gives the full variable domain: DVKVTQSSRYLVKRTGEKVFLECVQDMDHENMFWYRQDPGLGLRLIYFSYDVKMKEKGDIPEGYSVSREKKERFSLILESASTNQTSMYLCASTGQVGNTIYFGEGSWLTVV.

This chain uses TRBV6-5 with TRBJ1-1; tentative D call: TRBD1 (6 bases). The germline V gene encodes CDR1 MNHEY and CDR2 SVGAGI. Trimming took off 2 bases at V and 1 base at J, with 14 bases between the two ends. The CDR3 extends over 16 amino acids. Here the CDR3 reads CASSYGGGTGNTEAFF. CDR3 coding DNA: TGTGCCAGCAGTTACGGGGGCGGTACTGGGAACACTGAAGCTTTCTTT.

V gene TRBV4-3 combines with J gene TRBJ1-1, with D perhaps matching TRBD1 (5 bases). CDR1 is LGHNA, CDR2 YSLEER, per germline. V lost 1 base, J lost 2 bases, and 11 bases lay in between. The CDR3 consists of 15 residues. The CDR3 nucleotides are TGCGCCAGCAGCCAAGCCGGGGCCTTCAACACTGAAGCTTTCTTT. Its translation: CASSQAGAFNTEAFF.

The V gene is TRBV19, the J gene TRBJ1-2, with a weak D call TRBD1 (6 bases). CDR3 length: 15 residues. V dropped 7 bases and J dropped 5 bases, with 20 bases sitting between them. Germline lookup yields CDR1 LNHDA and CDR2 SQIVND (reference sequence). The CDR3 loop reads CASNPTEDRFYGYTF. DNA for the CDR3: TGTGCCAGTAACCCAACCGAGGACAGATTTTATGGCTACACCTTC.

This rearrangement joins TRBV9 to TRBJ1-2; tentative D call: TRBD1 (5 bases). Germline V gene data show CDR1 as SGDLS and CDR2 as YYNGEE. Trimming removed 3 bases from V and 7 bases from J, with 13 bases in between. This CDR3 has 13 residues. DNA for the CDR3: TGTGCCAGCAGCGCCGGGACCGCTTCTGGCTACACCTTC. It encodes CASSAGTASGYTF. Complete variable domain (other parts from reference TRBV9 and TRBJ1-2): DSGVTQTPKHLITATGQRVTLRCSPRSGDLSVYWYQQSLDQGLQFLIQYYNGEERAKGNILERFSAQQFPDLHSELNLSSLELGDSALYFCASSAGTASGYTFGSGTRLTVV.

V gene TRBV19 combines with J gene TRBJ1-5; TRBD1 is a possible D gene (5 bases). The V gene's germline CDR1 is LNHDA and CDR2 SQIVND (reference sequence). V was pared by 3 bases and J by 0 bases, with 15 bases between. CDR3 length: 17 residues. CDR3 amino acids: CASSMGPSGGSNQPQHF. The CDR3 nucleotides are TGTGCCAGTAGTATGGGACCCTCAGGAGGTAGCAATCAGCCCCAGCATTTT. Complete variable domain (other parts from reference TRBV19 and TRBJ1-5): DGGITQSPKYLFRKEGQNVTLSCEQNLNHDAMYWYRQDPGQGLRLIYYSQIVNDFQKGDIAEGYSVSREKKESFPLTVTSAQKNPTAFYLCASSMGPSGGSNQPQHFGDGTRLSIL.

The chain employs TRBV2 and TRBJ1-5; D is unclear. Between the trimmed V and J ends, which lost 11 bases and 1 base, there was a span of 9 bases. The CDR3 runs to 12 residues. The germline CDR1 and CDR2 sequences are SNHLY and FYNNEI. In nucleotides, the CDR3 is TGTGCCGCATCTGGGAGCAATCAGCCCCAGCATTTT. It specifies CAASGSNQPQHF. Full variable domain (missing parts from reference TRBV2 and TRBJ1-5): EPEVTQTPSHQVTQMGQEVILRCVPISNHLYFYWYRQILGQKVEFLVSFYNNEISEKSEIFDDQFSVERPDGSNFTLKIRSTKLEDSAMYFCAASGSNQPQHFGDGTRLSIL.

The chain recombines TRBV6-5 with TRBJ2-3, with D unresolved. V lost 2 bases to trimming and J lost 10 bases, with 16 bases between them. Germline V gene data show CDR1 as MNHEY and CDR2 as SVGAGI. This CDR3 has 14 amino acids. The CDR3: CASSYGRSWFPQYF. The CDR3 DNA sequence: TGTGCCAGCAGTTACGGGCGGTCCTGGTTTCCGCAGTATTTT.

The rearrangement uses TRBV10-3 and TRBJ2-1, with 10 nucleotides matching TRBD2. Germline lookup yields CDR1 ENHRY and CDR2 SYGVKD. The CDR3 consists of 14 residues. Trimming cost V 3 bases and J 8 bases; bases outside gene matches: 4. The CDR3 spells CAISDGTSADEQFF. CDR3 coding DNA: TGTGCCATCAGTGATGGGACTAGCGCCGATGAGCAGTTCTTC.